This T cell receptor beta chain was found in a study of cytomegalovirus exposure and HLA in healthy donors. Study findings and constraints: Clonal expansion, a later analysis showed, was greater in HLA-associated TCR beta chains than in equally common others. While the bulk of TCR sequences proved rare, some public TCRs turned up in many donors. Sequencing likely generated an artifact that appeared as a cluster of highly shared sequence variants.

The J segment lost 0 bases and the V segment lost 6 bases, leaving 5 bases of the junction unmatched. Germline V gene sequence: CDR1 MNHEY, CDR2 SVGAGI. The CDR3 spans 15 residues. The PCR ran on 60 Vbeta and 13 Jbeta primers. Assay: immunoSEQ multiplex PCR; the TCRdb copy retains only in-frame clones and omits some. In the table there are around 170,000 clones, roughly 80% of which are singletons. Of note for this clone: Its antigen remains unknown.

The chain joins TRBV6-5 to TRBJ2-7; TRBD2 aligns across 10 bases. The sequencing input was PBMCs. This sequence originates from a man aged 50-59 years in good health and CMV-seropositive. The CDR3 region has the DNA TGTGCCAGCAGCCTAGGACTAGCGGTCTCCTACGAGCAGTACTTC. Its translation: CASSLGLAVSYEQYF.